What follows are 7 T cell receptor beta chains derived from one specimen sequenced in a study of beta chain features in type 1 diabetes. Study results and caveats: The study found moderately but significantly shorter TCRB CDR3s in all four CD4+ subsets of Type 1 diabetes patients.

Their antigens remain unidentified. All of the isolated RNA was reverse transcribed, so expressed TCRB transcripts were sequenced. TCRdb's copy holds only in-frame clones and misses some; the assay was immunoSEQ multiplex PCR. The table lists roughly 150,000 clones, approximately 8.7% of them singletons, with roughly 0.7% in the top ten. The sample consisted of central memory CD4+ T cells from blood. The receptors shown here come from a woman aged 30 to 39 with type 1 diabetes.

DNA for the CDR3: TGTGCCAGCAGCTTAGGTACAGGCTTCCAAGAGACCCAGTACTTC. Protein: CASSLGTGFQETQYF. The V and J genes are TRBV7-2 and TRBJ2-5; a weak D match, TRBD1 (5 bases). With 1 base removed from V and 1 base from J, the gap between germline ends came to 10 bases. This CDR3 region has 15 residues. CDR1 is SGHTA, CDR2 FQGNSA, per germline.

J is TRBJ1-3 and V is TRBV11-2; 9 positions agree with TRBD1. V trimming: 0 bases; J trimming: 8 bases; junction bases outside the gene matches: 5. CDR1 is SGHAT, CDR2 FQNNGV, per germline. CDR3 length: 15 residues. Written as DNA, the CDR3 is TGTGCCAGCAGCTTAGACTACAGGGGGCCGTACACCATATATTTT. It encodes CASSLDYRGPYTIYF.

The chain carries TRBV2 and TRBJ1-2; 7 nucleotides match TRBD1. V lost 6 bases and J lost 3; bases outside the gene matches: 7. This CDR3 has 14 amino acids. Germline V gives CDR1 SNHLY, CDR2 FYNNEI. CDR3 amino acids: CASRPGGSDYGYTF. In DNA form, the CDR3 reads TGTGCCAGCAGACCAGGGGGTTCTGACTATGGCTACACCTTC.

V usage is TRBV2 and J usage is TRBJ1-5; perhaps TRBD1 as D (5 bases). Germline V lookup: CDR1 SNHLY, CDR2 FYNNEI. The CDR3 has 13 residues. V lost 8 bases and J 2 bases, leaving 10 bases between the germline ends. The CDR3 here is CASQGSGNQPQHF. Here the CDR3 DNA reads TGTGCCAGCCAGGGTTCTGGCAATCAGCCCCAGCATTTT.

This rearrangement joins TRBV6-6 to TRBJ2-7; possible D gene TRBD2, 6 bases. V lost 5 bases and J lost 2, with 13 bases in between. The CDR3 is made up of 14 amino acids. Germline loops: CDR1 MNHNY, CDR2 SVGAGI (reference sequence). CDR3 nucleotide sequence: TGTGCCAGCAGTGGGAGGACGGGTCCCTACGAGCAGTACTTC. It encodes CASSGRTGPYEQYF.

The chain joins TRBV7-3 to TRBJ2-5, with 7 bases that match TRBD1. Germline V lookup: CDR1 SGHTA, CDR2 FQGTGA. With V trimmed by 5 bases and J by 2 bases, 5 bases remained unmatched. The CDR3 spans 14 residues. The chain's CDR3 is CASSRTGVQETQYF. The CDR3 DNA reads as TGTGCCAGCAGCAGAACAGGGGTACAAGAGACCCAGTACTTC.

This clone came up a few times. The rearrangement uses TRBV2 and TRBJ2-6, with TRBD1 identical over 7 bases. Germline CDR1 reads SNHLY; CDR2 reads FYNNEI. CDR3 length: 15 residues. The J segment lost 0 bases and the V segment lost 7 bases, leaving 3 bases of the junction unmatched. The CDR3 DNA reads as TGTGCCAGCAATCAGGGGGTCTCTGGGGCCAACGTCCTGACTTTC. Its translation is CASNQGVSGANVLTF.